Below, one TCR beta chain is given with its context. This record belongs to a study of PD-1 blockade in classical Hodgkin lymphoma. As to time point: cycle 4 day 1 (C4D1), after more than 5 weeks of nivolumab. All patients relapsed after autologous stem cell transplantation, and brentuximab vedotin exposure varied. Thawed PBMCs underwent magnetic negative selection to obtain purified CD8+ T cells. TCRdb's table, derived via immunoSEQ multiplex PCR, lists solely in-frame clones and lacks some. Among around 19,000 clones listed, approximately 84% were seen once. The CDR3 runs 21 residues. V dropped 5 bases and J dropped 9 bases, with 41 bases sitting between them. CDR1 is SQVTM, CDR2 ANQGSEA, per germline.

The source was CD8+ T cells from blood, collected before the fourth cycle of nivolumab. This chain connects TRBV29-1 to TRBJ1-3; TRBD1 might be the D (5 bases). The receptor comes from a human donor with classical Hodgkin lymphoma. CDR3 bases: TGCAGCGTTACGCTACCGACCGGGACCAGGAAAAAGCCACTCAGTGGTGTCACCATATATTTT. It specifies CSVTLPTGTRKKPLSGVTIYF.